This T cell receptor (beta chain) derives from a study of T cells after yellow fever vaccination. Study outcomes and limitations: Faster peaking, at day 5 versus 15, marked a secondary response that was weaker.

TCRdb reprocessed the 5' RACE reads via MiXCR and lists one record per CDR3 protein. The sample gives 620,000 or so distinct CDR3 sequences, approximately 16% of which show up once; 17% is in the top ten. A word on this clonotype: Its antigen remains unidentified.

This TCR came from a man younger than 35 who received the YFV17D yellow fever vaccine. The sample consisted of PBMCs, taken 5 days after the first yellow fever vaccination.

The chain's CDR3 is CASRDNRGEGRVKGANTEAFF. CDR3 DNA sequence: TGCGCCAGCAGGGATAACCGAGGGGAGGGTCGGGTAAAGGGGGCGAACACTGAAGCTTTCTTT. This chain connects TRBV5-1 to TRBJ1-1, with 7 bases aligning to TRBD1. Looked up from germline, CDR1 is SGHRS and CDR2 is YFSETQ. CDR3 length: 21 amino acids. V lost 5 bases and J lost 1; bases outside the gene matches: 26.